This T cell receptor beta chain was obtained from a study of shared clonotypes between healthy human individuals. Whole-study context: Those who served as donors were a couple of women and a few men between the ages of 18 and 49.

Genomic DNA per cell subset filled all wells of several immunoSEQ plates. The data were produced by immunoSEQ multiplex PCR, yet TCRdb's version contains in-frame clones alone and is incomplete. Of millions of clones in the sample, approximately 94% were seen once. The naive CD8 population came from CD45RO-negative cells selected for CCR7, without terminally differentiated effector memory CD45RA+ cells. This clone was detected once. Sequencing input: naive CD8+ T cells from PBMCs. The receptor was isolated from a man aged 18 to 30 in good health. Some clones in this sample may be carry-over from other donors' samples.

In DNA, the CDR3 is TGTGCCAGCAGTCCTCTAGCGGGATCGGCCGAGCAGTACTTC. This codes for CASSPLAGSAEQYF. V and J are TRBV28 and TRBJ2-7; TRBD2 matches at 9 bases. The CDR3 has 14 amino acids. Germline trimming cut 5 bases from V and 6 bases from J; bases unmatched to any gene: 8. Germline CDR1 and CDR2: MDHEN and SYDVKM.